Presented here are 6 T cell receptor beta chains from one specimen sequenced in a study of blood T cells in healthy people across ages. A J-beta primer mix and a sample-barcoded 5' primer were used in a second PCR of roughly 7 to 12 cycles. Using its own MiXCR run on the 5' RACE reads, TCRdb lists one record per CDR3 protein. The profile shows some 1.5 million distinct CDR3 sequences, roughly 43% of them singletons. Sequencing was done on a sample of blood. All receptors derive from a woman aged 18-29 years in good health.

The chain combines TRBV29-1 with TRBJ2-1; D is perhaps TRBD1 (6 bases). The DNA end is a closer match to TRBJ2-7, so the J assignment may be wrong. Germline-derived CDR1 and CDR2 are SQVTM and ANQGSEA. CDR3 length: 14 residues. As DNA, the CDR3 is TGCAGCGCCCCAGGGGTGAGCTCCTACAATGAGCAGTACTTC. It specifies CSAPGVSSYNEQYF.

This clonotype has more than one count but fewer than ten. The chain combines TRBV20-1 with TRBJ2-1; TRBD1 matches at 9 bases. CDR1 is DFQATT, CDR2 SNEGSKA, per germline (reference sequence). V shed 1 base and J 4 bases; nucleotides not matched to a gene: 5. The CDR3 totals 15 residues. CDR3 coding DNA: TGCAGTGCTAGAGGGGGGGACAGGGTTTACAATGAGCAGTTCTTC. Amino acids: CSARGGDRVYNEQFF.

This clonotype was seen more than once but under ten times. The V and J genes are TRBV7-2 and TRBJ2-7; D gene unclear. Deletions cut 3 bases from V and 2 bases from J, with 8 bases between. Germline V gives CDR1 SGHTA, CDR2 FQGNSA. This CDR3 contains 13 residues. CDR3 amino acids: CASSFTITYEQYF. In DNA form, the CDR3 reads TGTGCCAGCAGCTTCACTATCACCTACGAGCAGTACTTC.

The genes are TRBV4-3 and TRBJ1-2, with unresolved D. The CDR3 has 15 residues. The germline V and J ends were trimmed by 0 bases and 7 bases, with 15 bases remaining between them. Germline CDR1 and CDR2: LGHNA and YSLEER. CDR3 DNA sequence: TGCGCCAGCAGCCAAGAATTAGGGCGCATGGTTGGCTACACCTTC. Translated, it gives CASSQELGRMVGYTF.

The chain uses TRBV9 and TRBJ2-1; 7 bases line up with TRBD2. The CDR3 runs 17 residues. CDR1 SGDLS and CDR2 YYNGEE come from the germline V gene. The J segment lost 3 bases and the V segment lost 3 bases, leaving 12 bases of the junction unmatched. As DNA, the CDR3 is TGTGCCAGCAGCGGAGGAGGTTTGGGGACTAACTACAATGAGCAGTTCTTC. As protein: CASSGGGLGTNYNEQFF.

This sequence joins TRBV11-1 and TRBJ2-5, with TRBD2 matching over 9 bases. With V trimmed by 2 bases and J by 11 bases, 30 bases remained unmatched. Germline V CDR1 and CDR2: SGHAT, FQDESV (reference sequence). This CDR3 contains 21 residues. Written as DNA, the CDR3 is TGTGCCAGCAGCTTATACCAGGACTTAGGCGGGAGGGTCCGGGGGCGTAATGAGCAGTACTTC. Translating it yields CASSLYQDLGGRVRGRNEQYF. Supplemented by reference TRBV11-1 and TRBJ2-5, the full variable domain reads EAEVAQSPRYKITEKSQAVAFWCDPISGHATLYWYRQILGQGPELLVQFQDESVVDDSQLPKDRFSAERLKGVDSTLKIQPAELGDSAMYLCASSLYQDLGGRVRGRNEQYFGPGTRLLVL.